Included here is one T cell receptor beta chain sequence, with context. Seattle enrolled patients during active infection and tracked them longitudinally. The sample is drawn from a study of blood T cell repertoires in COVID-19. Study-wide context: Nucleic acid was either cDNA or gDNA, and it came from T cells, B-cell-depleted T cells, or PBMCs.

Measured with immunoSEQ multiplex PCR; TCRdb has only the in-frame clones, and not every one. The sample records roughly 460,000 clones, roughly 90% being singletons. The CDR3 is 19 residues long. The J segment lost 4 bases and the V segment lost 2 bases, leaving 13 bases of the junction unmatched. Germline V gene data show CDR1 as MGHRA and CDR2 as YSYEKL. Sequencing input: peripheral blood. This sequence joins TRBV4-1 and TRBJ2-5, with 13 bases lining up with TRBD2. The origin of this receptor is a man between 18 and 29 years old with COVID-19, enrolled during active disease. The CDR3 DNA follows: TGCGCCAGCAGCCAACGCCCCGGAAGGACTAGCGGGAGCCTAGAGACCCAGTACTTC. Translating it yields CASSQRPGRTSGSLETQYF.